These 15 T cell receptor beta chains came from one sample sequenced in a study of graft-versus-host responses after intestinal transplantation. Lymphocytes from graft epithelium and lamina propria were isolated. TCRdb's table, derived via immunoSEQ multiplex PCR, lists solely in-frame clones and lacks some. This table has just over 7,500 clones, approximately 81% appearing once. The sequences come from ileum tissue, collected less than 230 days after intestinal transplant. These receptors all come from a human patient who received an intestinal transplant, so some T cells may come from the graft donor.

The V gene is TRBV25-1, the J gene TRBJ2-2, with 10 bases identical to TRBD2. Germline V gene sequence: CDR1 MGHDK, CDR2 SYGVNS. The V gene end was trimmed by 5 bases and the J gene end by 2 bases; junction bases not matched to a gene: 2. The CDR3 has 15 residues. In DNA form, the CDR3 reads TGTGCCAGCAGTCTACTAGCGGGAAACACCGGGGAGCTGTTTTTT. Its translation is CASSLLAGNTGELFF.

The rearrangement links TRBV29-1 to TRBJ2-2; 7 nucleotides align to TRBD1. From germline, CDR1 is SQVTM and CDR2 ANQGSEA. The CDR3 runs to 12 residues. V shed 5 bases and J 8 bases; nucleotides not matched to a gene: 5. CDR3: CSVYDRAGELFF. The CDR3, as DNA: TGCAGCGTTTATGACAGGGCTGGGGAGCTGTTTTTT.

The chain is built from TRBV7-8 and TRBJ1-2, with TRBD1 identical over 7 bases. V gave up 0 bases and J gave up 2 bases; unmatched junction bases: 0. The CDR3 length is 14 residues. Germline assignment: CDR1 SGHVS and CDR2 FQNEAQ. The chain's CDR3 is CASSLADRNYGYTF. The DNA of the CDR3 is TGTGCCAGCAGCTTAGCGGACAGGAACTATGGCTACACCTTC.

The chain has TRBV5-4 and TRBJ1-3; TRBD1 might be the D (6 bases). Trimming cost V 5 bases and J 0 bases, with 12 bases left between them. Per the germline V gene, CDR1 is SGHNT and CDR2 is YYREEE (reference sequence). The CDR3 runs to 15 residues. The CDR3 bases are TGTGCCAGCAGTCCAGGGGATGACTCTGGAAACACCATATATTTT. Protein product: CASSPGDDSGNTIYF.

The J gene is TRBJ2-1, the V gene TRBV28; 11 bases fit TRBD2. Unmatched junction bases numbered 13, after V lost 2 bases and J lost 7 bases. In germline, CDR1 is MDHEN, CDR2 SYDVKM. The CDR3 loop spans 18 amino acids. CDR3 sequence: CASSLLAGGREHGNEQFF. Written as DNA, the CDR3 is TGTGCCAGCAGTTTACTAGCGGGAGGAAGGGAACACGGGAATGAGCAGTTCTTC.

This clone was observed a few times. The chain has TRBV2 and TRBJ2-7; 11 bases agree with TRBD1. CDR3 size: 12 residues. Per the germline V gene, CDR1 is SNHLY and CDR2 is FYNNEI. Losses at the gene ends were 6 bases for V and 5 bases for J; bases not matched to a gene: 0. This CDR3 is CASRGQGDEQYF. Written as DNA, the CDR3 is TGTGCCAGCAGGGGACAGGGGGACGAGCAGTACTTC.

The chain combines TRBV10-1 with TRBJ2-2; TRBD1 matches at 10 bases. The CDR3 spans 15 residues. The V gene end was trimmed by 7 bases and the J gene end by 3 bases; junction bases not matched to a gene: 5. Germline-derived CDR1 and CDR2 are WNHNN and SYGVQD (reference sequence). The CDR3 DNA sequence: TGCGCCAGCACCTGTGGACAGGGGGACACCGGGGAGCTGTTTTTT. Translation: CASTCGQGDTGELFF.

This chain connects TRBV5-1 to TRBJ1-4; the match to TRBD1 covers 9 bases. The germline CDR1 and CDR2 sequences are SGHRS and YFSETQ. This CDR3 has 14 amino acids. The junction had 1 base not matched to a gene; V was cut back by 1 base and J by 6 bases. CDR3 loop: CASSLTGGYEKLFF. The DNA for the CDR3 is TGCGCCAGCAGCTTGACAGGGGGCTATGAAAAACTGTTTTTT.

The genes are TRBV7-7 and TRBJ2-3; D not certain. Germline lookup yields CDR1 SSHAT and CDR2 FNYEAQ (reference sequence). V shed 0 bases and J shed 5 bases, with 6 bases lying between them. The CDR3 consists of 13 residues. The CDR3 region is CASSLASGDTQYF. The CDR3 DNA reads TGTGCCAGCAGCTTAGCCTCGGGAGATACGCAGTATTTT.

The V gene is TRBV5-1, the J gene TRBJ2-5, with D perhaps matching TRBD2 (5 bases). The CDR3 is made up of 14 amino acids. Trimming shortened V by 3 bases and J by 1 base, and 10 bases separated the two germline ends. In germline, CDR1 is SGHRS, CDR2 YFSETQ. The CDR3 coding sequence is TGCGCCAGCAGCTGGGGAGACACCCAAGAGACCCAGTACTTC. It is translated as CASSWGDTQETQYF.

This clone has just a few counts. The CDR3 is CASSPGLRTGELFF. CDR3 DNA sequence: TGTGCCAGTTCACCGGGACTCCGGACCGGGGAGCTGTTTTTT. The genes are TRBV19 and TRBJ2-2; maybe TRBD2 (6 bases). This CDR3 contains 14 residues. Germline values: CDR1 LNHDA, CDR2 SQIVND (reference sequence). The V end was cut by 8 bases, the J end by 5 bases, with 15 bases between. The full variable domain, in which reference TRBV19 and TRBJ2-2 provide the parts outside the CDR3, is DGGITQSPKYLFRKEGQNVTLSCEQNLNHDAMYWYRQDPGQGLRLIYYSQIVNDFQKGDIAEGYSVSREKKESFPLTVTSAQKNPTAFYLCASSPGLRTGELFFGEGSRLTVL.

V usage is TRBV5-4 and J usage is TRBJ1-1, with 7 positions matching TRBD1. The CDR3 is made up of 14 amino acids. Looked up from germline, CDR1 is SGHNT and CDR2 is YYREEE (reference sequence). The V and J ends lost 1 base and 3 bases, in that order; junction bases with no gene match: 3. CDR3 DNA: TGTGCCAGCAGCTTGAGGACAGGACACACTGAAGCTTTCTTT. It yields the protein CASSLRTGHTEAFF.

The chain recombines TRBV10-2 with TRBJ1-2; no reliable D call. Between the trimmed V and J ends, which lost 6 bases and 6 bases, there was a span of 11 bases. The CDR3 loop spans 12 amino acids. Germline assignment: CDR1 WSHSY and CDR2 SAAADI. CDR3 in amino acids: CASSPIGDGYTF. In DNA form, the CDR3 reads TGCGCCAGCAGCCCTATCGGGGATGGCTACACCTTC.

This clone was observed a handful of times. V usage is TRBV6-1 and J usage is TRBJ1-2; 8 nucleotides match TRBD1. The CDR3 is 14 residues long. Germline CDR1 is MNHNS and CDR2 is SASEGT. V shed 6 bases and J 4 bases; nucleotides not matched to a gene: 7. The CDR3 DNA reads as TGTGCCAGCAGAGCCAGGGGGCGCGTCTATGGCTACACCTTC. Translating it yields CASRARGRVYGYTF.

J is TRBJ2-7 and V is TRBV7-9; D is uncertain. This CDR3 contains 13 residues. Trimming cost V 3 bases and J 2 bases, with 8 bases left between them. Per germline, CDR1 SEHNR and CDR2 FQNEAQ (reference sequence). The CDR3, as DNA: TGTGCCAGCAGCTTTATGGCAGCCTACGAGCAGTACTTC. Its translation: CASSFMAAYEQYF.